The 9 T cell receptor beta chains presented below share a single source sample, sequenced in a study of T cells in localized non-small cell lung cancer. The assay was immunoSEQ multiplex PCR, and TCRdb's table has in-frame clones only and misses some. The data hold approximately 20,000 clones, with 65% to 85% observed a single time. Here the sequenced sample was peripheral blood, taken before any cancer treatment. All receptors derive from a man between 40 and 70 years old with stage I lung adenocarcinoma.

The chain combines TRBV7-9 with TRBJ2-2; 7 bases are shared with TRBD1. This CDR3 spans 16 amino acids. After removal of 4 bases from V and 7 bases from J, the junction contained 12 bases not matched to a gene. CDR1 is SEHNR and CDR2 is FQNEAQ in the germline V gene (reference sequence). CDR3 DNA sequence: TGTGCCAGCAGCTCTACAGGGGCGGTAGTAAGCGGGGAGCTGTTTTTT. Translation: CASSSTGAVVSGELFF. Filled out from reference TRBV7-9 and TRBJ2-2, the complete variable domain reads DTGVSQNPRHKITKRGQNVTFRCDPISEHNRLYWYRQTLGQGPEFLTYFQNEAQLEKSRLLSDRFSAERPKGSFSTLEIQRTEQGDSAMYLCASSSTGAVVSGELFFGEGSRLTVL.

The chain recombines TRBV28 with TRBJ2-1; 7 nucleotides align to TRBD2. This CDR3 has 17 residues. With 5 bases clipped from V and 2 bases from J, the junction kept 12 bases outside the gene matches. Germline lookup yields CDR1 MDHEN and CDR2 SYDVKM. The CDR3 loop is CASSRATSGKAYNEQFF. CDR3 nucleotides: TGTGCCAGCAGTCGCGCCACAAGCGGGAAGGCCTACAATGAGCAGTTCTTC.

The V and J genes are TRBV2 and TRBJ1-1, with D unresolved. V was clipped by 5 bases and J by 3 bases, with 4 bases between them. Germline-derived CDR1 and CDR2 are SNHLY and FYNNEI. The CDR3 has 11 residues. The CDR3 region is CASSQYTEAFF. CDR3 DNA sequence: TGTGCCAGCAGTCAGTACACTGAAGCTTTCTTT.

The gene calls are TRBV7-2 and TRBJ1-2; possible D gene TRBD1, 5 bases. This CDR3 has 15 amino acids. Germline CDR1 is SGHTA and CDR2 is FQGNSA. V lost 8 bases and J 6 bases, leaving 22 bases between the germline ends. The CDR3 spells CASGSRQGQGDGYTF. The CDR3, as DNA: TGTGCCAGCGGATCCCGACAAGGGCAGGGAGATGGCTACACCTTC. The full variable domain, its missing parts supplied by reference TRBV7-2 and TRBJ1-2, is GAGVSQSPSNKVTEKGKDVELRCDPISGHTALYWYRQSLGQGLEFLIYFQGNSAPDKSGLPSDRFSAERTGGSVSTLTIQRTQQEDSAVYLCASGSRQGQGDGYTFGSGTRLTVV.

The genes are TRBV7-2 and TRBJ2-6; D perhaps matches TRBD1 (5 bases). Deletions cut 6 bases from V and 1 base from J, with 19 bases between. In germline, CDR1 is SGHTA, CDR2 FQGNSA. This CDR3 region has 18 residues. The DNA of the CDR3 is TGTGCCAGCAGTTTAAAGGGGTTTCCCGGGTCTGGGGCCAACGTCCTGACTTTC. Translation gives CASSLKGFPGSGANVLTF.

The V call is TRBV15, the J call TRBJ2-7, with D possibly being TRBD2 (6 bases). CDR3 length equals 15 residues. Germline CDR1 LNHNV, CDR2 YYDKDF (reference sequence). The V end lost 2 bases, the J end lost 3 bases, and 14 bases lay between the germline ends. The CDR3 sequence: CATSRWRESLYEQYF. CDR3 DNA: TGTGCCACCAGCAGATGGAGGGAGAGTCTCTACGAGCAGTACTTC.

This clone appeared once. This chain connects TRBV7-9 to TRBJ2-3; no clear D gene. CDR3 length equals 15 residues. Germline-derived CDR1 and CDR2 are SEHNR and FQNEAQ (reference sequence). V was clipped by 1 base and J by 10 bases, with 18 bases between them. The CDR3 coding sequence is TGTGCCAGCAGCTTAGGAGGCAGTCGTCGTTCGTCGCAGTATTTT. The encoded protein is CASSLGGSRRSSQYF.

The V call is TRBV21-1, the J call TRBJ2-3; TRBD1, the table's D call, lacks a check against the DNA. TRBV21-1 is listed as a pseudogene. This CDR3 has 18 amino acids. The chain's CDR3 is CASSKVDRDIVVTDTQYF. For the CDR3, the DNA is TGTGCCAGCAGCAAAGTCGACAGGGATATAGTCGTGACAGATACGCAGTATTTT.

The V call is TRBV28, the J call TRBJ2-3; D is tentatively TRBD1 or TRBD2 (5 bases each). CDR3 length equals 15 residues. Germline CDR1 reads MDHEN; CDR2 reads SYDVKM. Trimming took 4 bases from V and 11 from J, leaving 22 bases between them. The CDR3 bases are TGTGCCAGCAGTTCGGGACGTAGGGGAGCGGTACAGCAGTATTTT. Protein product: CASSSGRRGAVQQYF. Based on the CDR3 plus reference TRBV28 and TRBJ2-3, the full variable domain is DVKVTQSSRYLVKRTGEKVFLECVQDMDHENMFWYRQDPGLGLRLIYFSYDVKMKEKGDIPEGYSVSREKKERFSLILESASTNQTSMYLCASSSGRRGAVQQYFGPGTRLTVL.